Listed below are T cell receptor beta chains from one sample, sequenced in a study of cytomegalovirus exposure and HLA in healthy donors. Data came from immunoSEQ multiplex PCR; TCRdb stores just in-frame clones and leaves some out. The sample carries fewer than 250,000 clones, around 79% recorded once. What was sequenced was PBMCs. Receptors originate from a woman in her 50s in good health and CMV-seronegative. The CDR3 runs from the conserved cysteine through the conserved F or W. Fields, in order: CDR3 protein, CDR3 DNA, D gene, V gene, J gene, clone size. The D gene is left open where the match is weak. Expanded clones are given a class, and other clones once, few, many or no size at all.

CDR3 protein: CASRGEGGTPSYEQYF
CDR3 DNA: TGTGCCAGCAGGGGGGAAGGAGGGACTCCTTCCTACGAGCAGTACTTC
D gene: -
V gene: TRBV7-9
J gene: TRBJ2-7
clone size: -

CDR3 protein: CASSQEKGRGLINEQFF
CDR3 DNA: TGTGCCAGCAGCCAAGAGAAGGGCAGGGGGCTTATCAATGAGCAGTTCTTC
D gene: TRBD1
V gene: TRBV4-2
J gene: TRBJ2-1
clone size: once

CDR3 protein: CASSPSWPNTEAFF
CDR3 DNA: TGTGCCAGCTCACCATCGTGGCCGAACACTGAAGCTTTCTTT
D gene: -
V gene: TRBV18
J gene: TRBJ1-1
clone size: -

CDR3 protein: CASSQTSGLTEQYF
CDR3 DNA: TGTGCCAGCAGCCAGACTAGCGGACTGACCGAGCAGTACTTC
D gene: TRBD2
V gene: TRBV28
J gene: TRBJ2-7
clone size: -

CDR3 protein: CASSLTGNPFTGANVLTF
CDR3 DNA: TGTGCCAGCAGCTTGACAGGGAACCCCTTTACTGGGGCCAACGTCCTGACTTTC
D gene: -
V gene: TRBV5-8
J gene: TRBJ2-6
clone size: -

CDR3 protein: CASSAGGRGEAFF
CDR3 DNA: TGTGCCAGCAGTGCAGGGGGCCGAGGTGAAGCTTTCTTT
D gene: TRBD1
V gene: TRBV2
J gene: TRBJ1-1
clone size: -

CDR3 protein: CASSMYRGETQYF
CDR3 DNA: TGTGCCAGTAGTATGTACAGGGGGGAGACCCAGTACTTC
D gene: TRBD1
V gene: TRBV19
J gene: TRBJ2-5
clone size: -

CDR3 protein: CASSVGPGQGADPDTEAFF
CDR3 DNA: TGTGCCAGCAGCGTAGGACCGGGACAGGGGGCGGACCCGGACACTGAAGCTTTCTTT
D gene: TRBD1
V gene: TRBV9
J gene: TRBJ1-1
clone size: -

CDR3 protein: CASSDGGDSPLHF
CDR3 DNA: TGTGCTAGCAGCGACGGAGGGGATTCACCCCTCCACTTT
D gene: -
V gene: TRBV7-7
J gene: TRBJ1-6
clone size: once

CDR3 protein: CATVQSTDYGYTF
CDR3 DNA: TGTGCCACCGTACAGAGTACCGACTATGGCTACACCTTC
D gene: -
V gene: TRBV2
J gene: TRBJ1-2
clone size: -

CDR3 protein: CASSLGDRVGFF
CDR3 DNA: TGTGCCAGCAGCTTAGGAGACAGGGTGGGCTTCTTT
D gene: TRBD1
V gene: TRBV7-9
J gene: TRBJ1-1
clone size: -

CDR3 protein: CASSLVPGSYEQYF
CDR3 DNA: TGTGCCAGCAGCTTAGTACCGGGATCCTACGAGCAGTACTTC
D gene: -
V gene: TRBV11-2
J gene: TRBJ2-7
clone size: -

CDR3 protein: CASSSRQIPEETQYF
CDR3 DNA: TGTGCCAGCAGCTCAAGACAGATACCTGAAGAGACCCAGTACTTC
D gene: -
V gene: TRBV5-6
J gene: TRBJ2-5
clone size: -

CDR3 protein: CASTPFGDRGAYGYTF
CDR3 DNA: TGTGCCAGTACTCCCTTCGGAGACAGGGGCGCTTATGGCTACACCTTC
D gene: TRBD1
V gene: TRBV19
J gene: TRBJ1-2
clone size: -